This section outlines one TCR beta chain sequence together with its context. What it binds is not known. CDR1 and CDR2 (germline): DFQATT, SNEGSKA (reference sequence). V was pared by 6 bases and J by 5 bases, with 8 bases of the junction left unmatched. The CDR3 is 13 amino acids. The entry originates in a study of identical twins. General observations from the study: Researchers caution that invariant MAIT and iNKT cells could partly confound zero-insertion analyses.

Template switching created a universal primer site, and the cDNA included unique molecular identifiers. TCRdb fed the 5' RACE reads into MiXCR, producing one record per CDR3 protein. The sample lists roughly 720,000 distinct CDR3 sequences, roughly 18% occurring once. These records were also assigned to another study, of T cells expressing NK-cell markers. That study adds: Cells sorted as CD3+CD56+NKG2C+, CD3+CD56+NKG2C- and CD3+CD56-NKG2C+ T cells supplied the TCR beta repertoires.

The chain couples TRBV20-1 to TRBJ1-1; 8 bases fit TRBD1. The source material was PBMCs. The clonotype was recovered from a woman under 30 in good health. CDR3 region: CSAPGQGETEAFF. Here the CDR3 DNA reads TGCAGTGCCCCCGGACAGGGCGAGACTGAAGCTTTCTTT.